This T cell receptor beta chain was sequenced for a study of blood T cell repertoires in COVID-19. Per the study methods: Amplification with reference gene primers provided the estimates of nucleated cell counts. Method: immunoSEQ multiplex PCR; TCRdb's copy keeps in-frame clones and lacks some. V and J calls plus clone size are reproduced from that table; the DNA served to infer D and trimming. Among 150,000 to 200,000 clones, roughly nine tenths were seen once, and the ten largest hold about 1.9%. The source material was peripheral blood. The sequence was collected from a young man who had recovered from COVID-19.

This CDR3 is CASSLTWGEEGYTF. The CDR3 DNA is TGTGCCAGCAGCTTAACTTGGGGAGAAGAAGGCTACACCTTC. V is TRBV7-9 and J is TRBJ1-2; D call uncertain. The CDR3 length is 14 residues. V was clipped by 2 bases and J by 8 bases, with 15 bases between them. Germline-derived CDR1 and CDR2 are SEHNR and FQNEAQ (reference sequence).